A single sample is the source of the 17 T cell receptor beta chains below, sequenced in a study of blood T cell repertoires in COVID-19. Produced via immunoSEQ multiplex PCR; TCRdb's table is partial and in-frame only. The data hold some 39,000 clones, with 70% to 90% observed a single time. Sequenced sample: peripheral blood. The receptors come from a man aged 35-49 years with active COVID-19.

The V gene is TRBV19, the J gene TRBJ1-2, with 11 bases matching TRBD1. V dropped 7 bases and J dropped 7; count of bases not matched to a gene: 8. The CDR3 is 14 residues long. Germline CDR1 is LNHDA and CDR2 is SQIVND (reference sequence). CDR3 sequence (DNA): TGTGCCAGTAACACTGGACAGGGGGCTTTTGGCTACACCTTC. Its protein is CASNTGQGAFGYTF.

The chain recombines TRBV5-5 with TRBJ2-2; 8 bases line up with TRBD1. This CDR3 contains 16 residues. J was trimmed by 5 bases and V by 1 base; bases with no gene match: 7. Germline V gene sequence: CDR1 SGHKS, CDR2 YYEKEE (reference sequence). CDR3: CASSLPGQGGTGELFF. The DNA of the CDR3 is TGTGCCAGCAGCTTGCCCGGACAGGGTGGGACCGGGGAGCTGTTTTTT.

The CDR3 loop reads CASSPRQGNTGELFF. The CDR3 DNA follows: TGTGCCAGCAGCCCCCGACAGGGGAACACCGGGGAGCTGTTTTTT. The gene calls are TRBV9 and TRBJ2-2, with 7 bases lining up with TRBD1. Germline-derived CDR1 and CDR2 are SGDLS and YYNGEE. The CDR3 is 15 amino acids. Germline trimming cut 4 bases from V and 1 base from J; bases unmatched to any gene: 4.

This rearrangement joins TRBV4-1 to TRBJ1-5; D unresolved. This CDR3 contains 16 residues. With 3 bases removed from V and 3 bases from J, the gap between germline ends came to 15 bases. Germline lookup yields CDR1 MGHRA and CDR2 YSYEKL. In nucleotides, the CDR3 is TGCGCCAGCAGCCACCCATCCACTGATTACAATCAGCCCCAGCATTTT. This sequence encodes CASSHPSTDYNQPQHF.

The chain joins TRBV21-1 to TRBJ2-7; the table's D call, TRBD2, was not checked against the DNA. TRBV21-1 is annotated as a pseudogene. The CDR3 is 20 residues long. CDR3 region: CASNTNRRTSDPTRAYEQYF. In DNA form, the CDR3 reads TGTGCCAGCAACACAAACCGCCGGACTAGTGATCCGACTAGAGCCTACGAGCAGTACTTC.

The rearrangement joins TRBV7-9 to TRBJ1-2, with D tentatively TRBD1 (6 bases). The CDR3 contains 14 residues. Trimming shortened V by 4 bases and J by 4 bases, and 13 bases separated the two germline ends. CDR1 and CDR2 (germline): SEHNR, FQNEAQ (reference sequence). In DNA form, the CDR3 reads TGTGCCAGCAGCTCCCGGACAGATATCTATGGCTACACCTTC. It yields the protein CASSSRTDIYGYTF.

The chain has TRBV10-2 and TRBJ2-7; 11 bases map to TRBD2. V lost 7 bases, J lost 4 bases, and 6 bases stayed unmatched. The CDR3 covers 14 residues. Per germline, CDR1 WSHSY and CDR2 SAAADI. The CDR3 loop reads CASKSGTSGYEQYF. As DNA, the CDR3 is TGCGCCAGCAAATCCGGGACTAGCGGATACGAGCAGTACTTC.

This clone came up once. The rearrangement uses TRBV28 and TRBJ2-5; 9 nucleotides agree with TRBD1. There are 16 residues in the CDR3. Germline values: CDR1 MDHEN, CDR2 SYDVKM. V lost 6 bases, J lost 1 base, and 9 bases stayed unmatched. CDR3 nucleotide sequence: TGTGCCAGCAGCCCACAGGGGGCAGTGTTCCAAGAGACCCAGTACTTC. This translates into CASSPQGAVFQETQYF.

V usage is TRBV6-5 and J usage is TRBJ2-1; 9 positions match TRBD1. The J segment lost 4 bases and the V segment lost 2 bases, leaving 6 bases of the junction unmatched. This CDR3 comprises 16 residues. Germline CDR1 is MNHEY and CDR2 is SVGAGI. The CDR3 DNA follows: TGTGCCAGCAGTTACGCCGGGACAGGGTTTTACAATGAGCAGTTCTTC. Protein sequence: CASSYAGTGFYNEQFF.

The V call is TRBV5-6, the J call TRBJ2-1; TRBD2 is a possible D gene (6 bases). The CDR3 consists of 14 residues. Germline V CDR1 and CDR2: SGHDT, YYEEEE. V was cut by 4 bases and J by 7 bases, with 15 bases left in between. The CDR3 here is CASSGLGAGNEQFF. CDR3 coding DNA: TGTGCCAGCAGCGGGCTAGGGGCGGGGAATGAGCAGTTCTTC.

The CDR3 is CASSLAADGYTF. The CDR3 bases are TGTGCCAGCAGTCTTGCCGCGGATGGCTACACCTTC. This chain connects TRBV28 to TRBJ1-2, with D hard to call. Trimming took off 5 bases at V and 6 bases at J, with 10 bases between the two ends. The CDR3 length is 12 residues. Germline CDR1 reads MDHEN; CDR2 reads SYDVKM.

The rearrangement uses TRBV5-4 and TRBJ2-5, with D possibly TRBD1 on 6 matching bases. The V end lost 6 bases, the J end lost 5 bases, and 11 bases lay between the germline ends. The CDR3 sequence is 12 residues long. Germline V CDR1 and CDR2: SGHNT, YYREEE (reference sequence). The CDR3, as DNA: TGTGCCAGCACCCAGGGGTCGGAGACCCAGTACTTC. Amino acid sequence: CASTQGSETQYF.

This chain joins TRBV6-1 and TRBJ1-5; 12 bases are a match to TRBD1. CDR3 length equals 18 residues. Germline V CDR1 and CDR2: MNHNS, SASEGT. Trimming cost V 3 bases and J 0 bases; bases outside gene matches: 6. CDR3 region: CASSDRDRGLYSNQPQHF. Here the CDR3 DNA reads TGTGCCAGCAGTGACCGGGACAGGGGGCTTTATAGCAATCAGCCCCAGCATTTT.

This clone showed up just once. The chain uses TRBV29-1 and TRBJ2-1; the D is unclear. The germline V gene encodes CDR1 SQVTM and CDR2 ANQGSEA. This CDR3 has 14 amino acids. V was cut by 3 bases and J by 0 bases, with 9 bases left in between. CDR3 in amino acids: CSVEVWSSYNEQFF. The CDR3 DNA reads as TGCAGCGTTGAGGTCTGGAGCTCCTACAATGAGCAGTTCTTC.

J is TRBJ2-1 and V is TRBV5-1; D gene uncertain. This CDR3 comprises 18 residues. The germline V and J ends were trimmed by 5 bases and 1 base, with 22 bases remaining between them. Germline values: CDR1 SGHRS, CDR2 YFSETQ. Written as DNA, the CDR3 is TGCGCCAGCAGTCCCCGCAATATTAGAGGTTCATCCTACAATGAGCAGTTCTTC. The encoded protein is CASSPRNIRGSSYNEQFF.

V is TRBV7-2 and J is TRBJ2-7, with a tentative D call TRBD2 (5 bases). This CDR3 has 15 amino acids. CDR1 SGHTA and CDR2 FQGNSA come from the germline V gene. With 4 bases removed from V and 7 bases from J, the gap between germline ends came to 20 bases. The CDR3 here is CASSWRADLTGEQYF. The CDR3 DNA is TGTGCCAGCAGCTGGCGGGCAGACCTTACTGGGGAGCAGTACTTC.

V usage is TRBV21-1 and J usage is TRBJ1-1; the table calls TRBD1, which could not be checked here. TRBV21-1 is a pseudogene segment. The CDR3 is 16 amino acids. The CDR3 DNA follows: TGTGCCAGCAGCAAAGTATTAGGGGGTACGGAACCTGAAGCTTTCTTT. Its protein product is CASSKVLGGTEPEAFF.